Below are 30 T cell receptor beta chains sequenced from a single sample in a study of cytomegalovirus exposure and HLA in healthy donors. PCR employed 60 Vbeta and 13 Jbeta primers. Clones were read by immunoSEQ multiplex PCR, and TCRdb kept only the in-frame ones, dropping some. The table shows roughly 100,000 clones, with around four fifths occurring only once. The sequenced sample consisted of PBMCs. The source of these receptors is a man aged 25-45 years in good health and CMV-seronegative.

The gene calls are TRBV15 and TRBJ1-5; a weak D match, TRBD1 (5 bases). Trimming pared 1 base from V and 4 bases from J, leaving 8 bases between. The CDR3 extends over 14 amino acids. Germline-derived CDR1 and CDR2 are LNHNV and YYDKDF (reference sequence). In DNA, the CDR3 is TGTGCCACCAGCAGAGCGGGGGGTAATCAGCCCCAGCATTTT. It translates to CATSRAGGNQPQHF.

CDR3 loop: CAWSVLPGGIEQFF. The CDR3 DNA follows: TGTGCCTGGAGTGTACTCCCGGGGGGCATCGAGCAGTTCTTC. V is TRBV30 and J is TRBJ2-1, with D perhaps TRBD2 (7 bases). This CDR3 has 14 residues. Germline V gives CDR1 GTSNPN, CDR2 SVGIG (reference sequence). Trimming cost V 0 bases and J 10 bases, with 16 bases left between them.

In regard to this clone: The sample has other DNA sequences that encode this CDR3 too. This rearrangement joins TRBV19 to TRBJ2-1; 7 bases line up with TRBD2. The CDR3 loop spans 15 amino acids. Germline loops: CDR1 LNHDA, CDR2 SQIVND (reference sequence). V trimming: 3 bases; J trimming: 1 base; junction bases outside the gene matches: 3. The CDR3 loop is CASSIASGSYNEQFF. The CDR3 DNA reads as TGTGCCAGTAGTATCGCTAGCGGTTCCTACAATGAGCAGTTCTTC.

This clone has a single count. The gene calls are TRBV28 and TRBJ2-3; D might be TRBD2 (7 bases). Trimming pared 4 bases from V and 1 base from J, leaving 33 bases between. The CDR3 is made up of 22 amino acids. Germline assignment: CDR1 MDHEN and CDR2 SYDVKM. In DNA form, the CDR3 reads TGTGCCAGCAGTTCAGTCCCCGGGGGGCAATATCGAGGGACCGGGGGCACAGATACGCAGTATTTT. Its translation is CASSSVPGGQYRGTGGTDTQYF.

With regard to this clone: The germline gene is not matched at one end of the junction; a read error may be the cause. The chain's CDR3 is CASCYDGTRTEQYF. The CDR3, as DNA: TGTGCCAGCTGTTATGATGGGACTAGAACCGAGCAGTACTTC. The J gene is TRBJ2-7, the V gene TRBV6-5; 8 bases fit TRBD2. In germline, CDR1 is MNHEY, CDR2 SVGAGI. This CDR3 is 14 amino acids long.

The CDR3 DNA follows: TGTGCCAGCAGTTCCTCAGGGGGCTATGGCTACACCTTC. Translation gives CASSSSGGYGYTF. The gene calls are TRBV28 and TRBJ1-2, with TRBD1 identical over 7 bases. This CDR3 is built from 13 residues. The junction had 3 bases not matched to a gene; V was cut back by 4 bases and J by 4 bases. CDR1 MDHEN and CDR2 SYDVKM come from the germline V gene.

CDR3 region: CASSPAGATNEKLFF. CDR3 coding DNA: TGTGCCAGCAGCCCTGCAGGGGCAACTAATGAAAAACTGTTTTTT. The V call is TRBV11-2, the J call TRBJ1-4, with D maybe TRBD1 (6 bases). Germline-derived CDR1 and CDR2 are SGHAT and FQNNGV. The CDR3 covers 15 residues. V lost 5 bases to trimming and J lost 0 bases, with 10 bases between them.

This chain connects TRBV10-1 to TRBJ1-1, with D unclear. Per germline, CDR1 WNHNN and CDR2 SYGVQD (reference sequence). The CDR3 contains 13 residues. Trimming took off 8 bases at V and 4 bases at J, with 14 bases between the two ends. Here the CDR3 DNA reads TGCGCCAGCGGCGCAGGTCTTGGCACTGAAGCTTTCTTT. It specifies CASGAGLGTEAFF.

CDR3 region: CASSPPGLYSGNTIYF. The CDR3 DNA sequence: TGTGCCAGCTCACCGCCAGGATTATACTCTGGAAACACCATATATTTT. This rearrangement joins TRBV18 to TRBJ1-3; no reliable D call. The V gene lost 3 bases and the J gene lost 0 bases, with 12 bases spanning the gap. There are 16 residues in the CDR3. CDR1 and CDR2 (germline): KGHSH, LQKENI.

The rearrangement uses TRBV7-2 and TRBJ2-1; TRBD2 is a possible D gene (5 bases). This CDR3 spans 13 amino acids. Trimming removed 2 bases at V and 13 bases at J, with 15 bases between. The germline CDR1 and CDR2 sequences are SGHTA and FQGNSA. The CDR3 sequence: CASSLREQRTQFF. CDR3 nucleotide sequence: TGTGCCAGCAGCTTAAGAGAGCAGCGGACCCAGTTCTTC.

The rearrangement uses TRBV19 and TRBJ1-1; D gene uncertain. Trimming shortened V by 5 bases and J by 0 bases, and 13 bases separated the two germline ends. Germline CDR1 reads LNHDA; CDR2 reads SQIVND (reference sequence). This CDR3 region has 15 residues. For the CDR3, the DNA is TGTGCCAGTAGTCCGCGACAAAAGGTGAACACTGAAGCTTTCTTT. Residues: CASSPRQKVNTEAFF. Full variable domain (outside the CDR3, taken from reference TRBV19 and TRBJ1-1): DGGITQSPKYLFRKEGQNVTLSCEQNLNHDAMYWYRQDPGQGLRLIYYSQIVNDFQKGDIAEGYSVSREKKESFPLTVTSAQKNPTAFYLCASSPRQKVNTEAFFGQGTRLTVV.

This chain joins TRBV7-2 and TRBJ2-7; 8 bases match TRBD1. Germline CDR1 reads SGHTA; CDR2 reads FQGNSA. The V segment lost 6 bases and the J segment 2 bases; nucleotides outside the gene matches: 0. The CDR3 is made up of 12 amino acids. The CDR3 protein is CASRGQAYEQYF. Here the CDR3 DNA reads TGTGCCAGCAGGGGACAGGCCTACGAGCAGTACTTC. The full variable domain, with the rest looked up from reference TRBV7-2 and TRBJ2-7, is GAGVSQSPSNKVTEKGKDVELRCDPISGHTALYWYRQSLGQGLEFLIYFQGNSAPDKSGLPSDRFSAERTGGSVSTLTIQRTQQEDSAVYLCASRGQAYEQYFGPGTRLTVT.

The chain uses TRBV20-1 and TRBJ1-1; D unclear. CDR3 length: 11 amino acids. Trimming stripped 0 bases from V and 5 bases from J, with 4 bases between. In germline, CDR1 is DFQATT, CDR2 SNEGSKA (reference sequence). The CDR3 protein is CSARDPTEAFF. The CDR3 nucleotides read TGCAGTGCTAGAGATCCAACTGAAGCTTTCTTT.

This clone was detected only a few times. The chain uses TRBV4-3 and TRBJ1-2; 7 bases match TRBD1. Germline CDR1 LGHNA, CDR2 YSLEER. There are 17 residues in the CDR3. V lost 0 bases to trimming and J lost 0 bases; unmatched junction nucleotides: 7. CDR3 DNA: TGCGCCAGCAGCCAAGAGCTTGGACAGGTACCTAACTATGGCTACACCTTC. Protein sequence: CASSQELGQVPNYGYTF.

V usage is TRBV18 and J usage is TRBJ1-1; 7 bases are shared with TRBD1. This CDR3 is built from 13 residues. CDR1 and CDR2 (germline): KGHSH, LQKENI. V lost 3 bases, J lost 7 bases, and 5 bases stayed unmatched. In DNA form, the CDR3 reads TGTGCCAGCTCACCCGGGACAGAAGGTGAAGCTTTCTTT. Its protein is CASSPGTEGEAFF. The full variable domain, rest sourced from reference TRBV18 and TRBJ1-1, is NAGVMQNPRHLVRRRGQEARLRCSPMKGHSHVYWYRQLPEEGLKFMVYLQKENIIDESGMPKERFSAEFPKEGPSILRIQQVVRGDSAAYFCASSPGTEGEAFFGQGTRLTVV.

The genes are TRBV13 and TRBJ1-2; perhaps TRBD1 as D (6 bases). CDR1 is PRHDT and CDR2 is FYEKMQ in the germline V gene (reference sequence). The CDR3 is made up of 17 amino acids. V lost 5 bases and J 4 bases, leaving 23 bases between the germline ends. CDR3 amino acids: CASSRKHRVGSLYGYTF. DNA for the CDR3: TGTGCCAGCAGCCGAAAACACAGGGTAGGATCACTCTATGGCTACACCTTC.

This chain links TRBV10-3 with TRBJ2-5, with TRBD1 matching over 9 bases. Near its end, the DNA agrees better with TRBJ2-7, so the J call may be wrong. Germline CDR1 and CDR2: ENHRY and SYGVKD. The CDR3 sequence is 15 residues long. CDR3 DNA: TGTGCCATCAGGGGACCGGGACAGGGCTCCTACGAGCAGTACTTC. The encoded protein is CAIRGPGQGSYEQYF.

This chain uses TRBV7-2 with TRBJ1-5, with D uncertain. This CDR3 is built from 13 residues. V gave up 1 base and J gave up 6 bases, with 7 bases separating them. Per germline, CDR1 SGHTA and CDR2 FQGNSA. The CDR3 reads CASSLGFGQPQHF. CDR3 in DNA: TGTGCCAGCAGCTTAGGGTTCGGTCAGCCCCAGCATTTT. Full variable domain (rest looked up from reference TRBV7-2 and TRBJ1-5): GAGVSQSPSNKVTEKGKDVELRCDPISGHTALYWYRQSLGQGLEFLIYFQGNSAPDKSGLPSDRFSAERTGGSVSTLTIQRTQQEDSAVYLCASSLGFGQPQHFGDGTRLSIL.

The gene calls are TRBV5-6 and TRBJ2-3; 11 nucleotides agree with TRBD2. CDR3 length: 15 amino acids. With V trimmed by 2 bases and J by 2 bases, 1 base remained unmatched. Germline V gene sequence: CDR1 SGHDT, CDR2 YYEEEE. CDR3 nucleotides: TGTGCCAGCAGCTTTAGCGGGGGGGTCACAGATACGCAGTATTTT. Translated, it gives CASSFSGGVTDTQYF. Based on the CDR3 plus reference TRBV5-6 and TRBJ2-3, the full variable domain is DAGVTQSPTHLIKTRGQQVTLRCSPKSGHDTVSWYQQALGQGPQFIFQYYEEEERQRGNFPDRFSGHQFPNYSSELNVNALLLGDSALYLCASSFSGGVTDTQYFGPGTRLTVL.

This clone came up once. The chain combines TRBV6-6 with TRBJ2-1, with D possibly TRBD2 on 6 matching bases. The V end was cut by 2 bases, the J end by 4 bases, with 6 bases between. This CDR3 has 13 residues. Germline CDR1 is MNHNY and CDR2 is SVGAGI (reference sequence). The CDR3 sequence: CASSYAGYNEQFF. CDR3 nucleotides: TGTGCCAGCAGTTACGCGGGATACAATGAGCAGTTCTTC.

This chain connects TRBV18 to TRBJ1-2; maybe TRBD1 (6 bases). Germline lookup yields CDR1 KGHSH and CDR2 LQKENI. CDR3 length: 13 residues. The ends were cut back, 1 base at V and 5 bases at J, with 8 bases in the middle. CDR3: CASSPQGDYGYTF. The DNA for the CDR3 is TGTGCCAGCTCACCACAGGGGGATTATGGCTACACCTTC.

The chain couples TRBV6-4 to TRBJ2-5; D may be TRBD1 (6 bases). From germline, CDR1 is MRHNA and CDR2 SNTAGT. The V gene lost 5 bases and the J gene lost 2 bases, with 9 bases spanning the gap. This CDR3 contains 13 residues. The CDR3, as DNA: TGTGCCAGCAGTCGACAGGCTCAAGAGACCCAGTACTTC. Residues: CASSRQAQETQYF.

This clone was observed a few times. The chain combines TRBV6-5 with TRBJ2-7, with D possibly matching TRBD1 (6 bases). V was shortened by 6 bases and J by 3 bases, with 15 bases between the two germline ends. Germline lookup yields CDR1 MNHEY and CDR2 SVGAGI. This CDR3 comprises 14 residues. CDR3 sequence: CASRSGTSYYEQYF. CDR3 in DNA: TGTGCCAGCAGGTCCGGGACATCATACTACGAGCAGTACTTC.

The chain is built from TRBV7-9 and TRBJ2-7; 8 nucleotides line up with TRBD2. The ends lost 5 bases at V and 8 bases at J; junction bases unmatched: 11. The germline CDR1 and CDR2 sequences are SEHNR and FQNEAQ (reference sequence). CDR3 length: 14 amino acids. The CDR3 nucleotides are TGTGCCAGCAGCCCGGGACTAGGGGACATACAGCAGTACTTC. Its protein product is CASSPGLGDIQQYF. Variable domain in full (rest from reference TRBV7-9 and TRBJ2-7): DTGVSQNPRHKITKRGQNVTFRCDPISEHNRLYWYRQTLGQGPEFLTYFQNEAQLEKSRLLSDRFSAERPKGSFSTLEIQRTEQGDSAMYLCASSPGLGDIQQYFGPGTRLTVT.

This rearrangement joins TRBV6-5 to TRBJ2-3; TRBD2 aligns across 9 bases. The CDR3 is 15 amino acids. CDR1 is MNHEY, CDR2 SVGAGI, per germline. Germline trimming cut 4 bases from V and 6 bases from J; bases unmatched to any gene: 8. CDR3 nucleotide sequence: TGTGCCAGCAGTTCTGGCGGGGGGGCCGTGGATACGCAGTATTTT. Protein: CASSSGGGAVDTQYF.

Points on this clone: Other nucleotide sequences in the sample specify the same CDR3. The chain combines TRBV28 with TRBJ2-7, with TRBD2 matching over 7 bases. With V trimmed by 2 bases and J by 3 bases, 1 base remained unmatched. Germline V gene data show CDR1 as MDHEN and CDR2 as SYDVKM. This CDR3 contains 13 residues. CDR3 sequence (DNA): TGTGCCAGCAGTTTAGGCGGGGGCTACGAGCAGTACTTC. Translating gives CASSLGGGYEQYF.

This sequence joins TRBV21-1 and TRBJ2-7; the listed D gene, TRBD2, was not tested against the DNA. TRBV21-1 is termed a pseudogene. The CDR3 runs 16 residues. CDR3 nucleotide sequence: TGTGCCAGCAGCAATGCTCGGGGAATAAGGTCCTACGAGCAGTACTTC. It is translated as CASSNARGIRSYEQYF.

This clone has more than one count but fewer than ten. This chain joins TRBV5-1 and TRBJ1-1, with no clear D. Germline V gene data show CDR1 as SGHRS and CDR2 as YFSETQ. V was shortened by 0 bases and J by 1 base, with 7 bases between the two germline ends. The CDR3 is 14 amino acids. DNA for the CDR3: TGCGCCAGCAGCTTGGGGCAACAGAACACTGAAGCTTTCTTT. Translating gives CASSLGQQNTEAFF.

The rearrangement links TRBV5-1 to TRBJ2-5; the match to TRBD2 covers 10 bases. CDR1 and CDR2 from the germline V gene are SGHRS and YFSETQ. The CDR3 covers 16 residues. V was clipped by 4 bases and J by 1 base; unmatched bases: 7. CDR3 amino acids: CASSPGASGGQETQYF. The CDR3 DNA sequence: TGCGCCAGCAGCCCCGGGGCTAGCGGGGGCCAAGAGACCCAGTACTTC.

V gene TRBV9 combines with J gene TRBJ2-1, with D perhaps TRBD2 (5 bases). This CDR3 contains 14 residues. CDR1 and CDR2 from the germline V gene are SGDLS and YYNGEE. Trimming took off 0 bases at V and 5 bases at J, with 9 bases between the two ends. CDR3 amino acids: CASSVGGFNNEQFF. The CDR3 DNA follows: TGTGCCAGCAGCGTAGGCGGGTTTAACAATGAGCAGTTCTTC.